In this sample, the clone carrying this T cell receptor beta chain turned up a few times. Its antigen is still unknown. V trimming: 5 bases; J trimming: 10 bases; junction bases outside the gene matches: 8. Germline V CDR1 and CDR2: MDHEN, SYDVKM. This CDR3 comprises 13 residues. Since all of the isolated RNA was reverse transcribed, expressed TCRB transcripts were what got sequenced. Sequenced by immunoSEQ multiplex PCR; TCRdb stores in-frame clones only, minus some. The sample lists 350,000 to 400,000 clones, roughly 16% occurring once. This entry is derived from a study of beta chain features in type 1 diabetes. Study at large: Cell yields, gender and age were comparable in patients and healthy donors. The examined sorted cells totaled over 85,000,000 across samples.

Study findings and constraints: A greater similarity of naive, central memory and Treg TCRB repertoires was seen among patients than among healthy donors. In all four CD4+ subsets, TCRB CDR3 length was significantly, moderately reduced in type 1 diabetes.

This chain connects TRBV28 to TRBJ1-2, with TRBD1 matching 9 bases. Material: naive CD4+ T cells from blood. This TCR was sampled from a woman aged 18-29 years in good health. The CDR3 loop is CASSPSDRGVYTF. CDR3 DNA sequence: TGTGCCAGCAGTCCCTCGGACAGGGGCGTCTACACCTTC.